The text below deals with one T cell receptor (beta chain). Its antigen is still unknown. These data originate in a study of T cell responses to AZD1222 COVID-19 vaccine. Overall study context: Pooled samples include second doses given at about 4 or 12 weeks. Points from the study as a whole: CD4 TCRs associated with vaccination spanned spike, dominating at 160-218 and 743-854.

Trimming pared 0 bases from V and 0 bases from J, leaving 7 bases between. Germline V gene sequence: CDR1 SGDLS, CDR2 YYNGEE. CDR3 size: 15 residues. Produced via immunoSEQ multiplex PCR; TCRdb's table is partial and in-frame only. The sample yields 99,000 or so clones, 88% seen once. The TCR was taken from an adult in good health. The chain has TRBV9 and TRBJ2-1; D remains ambiguous. This specimen consisted of peripheral blood, obtained on day 0 of AZD1222 vaccination. As DNA, the CDR3 is TGTGCCAGCAGCGTAGAGAGCAACTCCTACAATGAGCAGTTCTTC. This sequence encodes CASSVESNSYNEQFF.